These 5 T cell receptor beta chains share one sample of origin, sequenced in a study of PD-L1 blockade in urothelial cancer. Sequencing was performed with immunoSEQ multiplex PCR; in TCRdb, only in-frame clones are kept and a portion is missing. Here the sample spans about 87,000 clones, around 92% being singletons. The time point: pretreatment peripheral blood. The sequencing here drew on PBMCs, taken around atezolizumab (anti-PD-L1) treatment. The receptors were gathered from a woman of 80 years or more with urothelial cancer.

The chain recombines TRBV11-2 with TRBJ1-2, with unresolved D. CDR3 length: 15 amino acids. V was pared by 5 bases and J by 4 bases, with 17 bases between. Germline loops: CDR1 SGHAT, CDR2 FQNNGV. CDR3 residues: CASSQRGQYLYGYTF. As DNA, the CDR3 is TGTGCCAGCAGCCAAAGAGGCCAGTACCTCTATGGCTACACCTTC.

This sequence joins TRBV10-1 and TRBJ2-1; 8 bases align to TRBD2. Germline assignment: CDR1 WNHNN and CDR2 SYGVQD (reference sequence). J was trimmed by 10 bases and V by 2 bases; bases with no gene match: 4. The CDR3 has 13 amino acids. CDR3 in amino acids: CASSEGGRQEQFF. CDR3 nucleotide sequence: TGCGCCAGCAGTGAGGGCGGGAGGCAGGAGCAGTTCTTC.

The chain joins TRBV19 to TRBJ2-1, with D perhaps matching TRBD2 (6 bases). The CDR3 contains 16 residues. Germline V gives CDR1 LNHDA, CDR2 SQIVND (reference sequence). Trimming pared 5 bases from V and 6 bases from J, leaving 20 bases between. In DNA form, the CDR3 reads TGTGCCAGTAGTCTGCCTCGGACCTGGGAGGTCAATGAGCAGTTCTTC. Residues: CASSLPRTWEVNEQFF. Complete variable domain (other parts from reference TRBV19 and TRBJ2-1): DGGITQSPKYLFRKEGQNVTLSCEQNLNHDAMYWYRQDPGQGLRLIYYSQIVNDFQKGDIAEGYSVSREKKESFPLTVTSAQKNPTAFYLCASSLPRTWEVNEQFFGPGTRLTVL.

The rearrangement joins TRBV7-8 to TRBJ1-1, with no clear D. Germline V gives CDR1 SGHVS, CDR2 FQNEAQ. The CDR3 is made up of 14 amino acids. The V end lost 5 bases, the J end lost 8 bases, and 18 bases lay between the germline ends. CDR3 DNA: TGTGCCAGCAGCGCCCCGGGGTCAGTCGGGGAAGCTTTCTTT. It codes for CASSAPGSVGEAFF.

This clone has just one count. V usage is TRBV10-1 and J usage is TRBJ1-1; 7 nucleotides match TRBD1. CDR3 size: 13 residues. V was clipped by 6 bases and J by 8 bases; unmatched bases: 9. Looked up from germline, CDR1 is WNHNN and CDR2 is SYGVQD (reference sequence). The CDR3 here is CASSRLGTDEAFF. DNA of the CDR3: TGCGCCAGCAGCCGGCTAGGGACAGACGAAGCTTTCTTT.